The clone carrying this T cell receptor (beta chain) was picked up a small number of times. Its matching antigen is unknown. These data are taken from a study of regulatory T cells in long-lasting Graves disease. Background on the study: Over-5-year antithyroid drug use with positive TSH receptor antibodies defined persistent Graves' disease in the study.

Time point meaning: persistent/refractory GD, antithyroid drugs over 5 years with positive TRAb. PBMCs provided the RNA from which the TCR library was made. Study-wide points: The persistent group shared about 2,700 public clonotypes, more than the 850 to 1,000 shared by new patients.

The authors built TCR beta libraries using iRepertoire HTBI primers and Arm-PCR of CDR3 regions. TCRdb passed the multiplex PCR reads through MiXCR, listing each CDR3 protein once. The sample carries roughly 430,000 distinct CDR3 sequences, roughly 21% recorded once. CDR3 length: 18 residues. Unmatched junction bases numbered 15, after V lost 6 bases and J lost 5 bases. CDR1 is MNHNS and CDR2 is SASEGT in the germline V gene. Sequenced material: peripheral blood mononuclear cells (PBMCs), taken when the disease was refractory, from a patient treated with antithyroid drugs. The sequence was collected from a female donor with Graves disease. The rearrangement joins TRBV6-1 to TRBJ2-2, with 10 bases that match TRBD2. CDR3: CASSPPQAGGPGTGELFF. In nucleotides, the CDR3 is TGTGCCAGCAGCCCCCCTCAAGCGGGAGGGCCTGGGACCGGGGAGCTGTTTTTT.